This is a list of T cell receptor beta chains from one sample in a study of breast tumors, draining lymph nodes, adjacent tissues. In TCRdb, the multiplex PCR reads were re-called with MiXCR into one record per CDR3 protein. The data contain 200,000 or so distinct CDR3 sequences, around 29% of them singletons. The sample taken for sequencing was axillary lymph node tissue. These receptor sequences come from a female donor with breast cancer. Some clones in this sample may be carry-over from other donors' samples. Both conserved end residues are part of each CDR3. D genes are given only for firm matches. Size tells how often a clone was seen (once, few, many) or the class of an expanded clone, and some rows leave it out.

j_call	d_call	clone_size	v_call	cdr3_aa	cdr3_nt
TRBJ2-4	TRBD2	many	TRBV2	CASSDGGGNIQYF	TGTGCCAGCAGTGACGGCGGGGGAAACATTCAGTACTTC
TRBJ1-4	TRBD1	many	TRBV5-1	CASSPRTGANEKLFF	TGCGCCAGCAGCCCACGGACAGGGGCTAATGAAAAACTGTTTTTT
TRBJ2-3	TRBD2	-	TRBV9	CASSPWTSGYNEQYF	TGTGCCAGCAGCCCTTGGACTAGCGGATACAATGAGCAGTATTTT
TRBJ1-1	-	few	TRBV5-1	CASSLGAGNTEAFF	TGCGCCAGCAGCTTGGGAGCGGGGAACACTGAAGCTTTCTTT
TRBJ2-5	-	-	TRBV7-9	CASRPWEETQYF	TGTGCCAGCAGACCCTGGGAAGAGACCCAGTACTTC
TRBJ2-2	TRBD2	-	TRBV20-1	CSARDSGSNTGELFF	TGCAGTGCTAGGGATAGCGGGTCAAACACCGGGGAGCTGTTTTTT
TRBJ2-7	-	many	TRBV20-1	CSARGSEGGAYEQYF	TGCAGTGCTAGAGGGAGTGAGGGCGGGGCCTACGAGCAGTACTTC
TRBJ1-6	TRBD1	-	TRBV7-2	CASSSPTGDRTPLHF	TGTGCCAGCAGCTCACCGACAGGGGATAGGACACCCCTCCACTTT
TRBJ1-2	-	many	TRBV28	CASSFGLDGYTF	TGTGCCAGCAGTTTTGGTCTCGATGGCTACACCTTC
TRBJ2-7	-	many	TRBV11-2	CASSAGQGPYEQYF	TGTGCCAGCAGCGCTGGACAAGGCCCCTACGAGCAGTACTTC
TRBJ1-6	-	-	TRBV5-4	CASRTEVASPLHF	TGTGCCAGCAGAACCGAGGTAGCGTCACCCCTCCACTTT
TRBJ1-4	-	-	TRBV28	CASRKGFNEKLFF	TGTGCCAGCAGAAAGGGTTTTAATGAAAAACTGTTTTTT
TRBJ2-1	TRBD2	many	TRBV4-3	CASSQGASGRVGDEQFF	TGCGCCAGCAGCCAAGGGGCTAGCGGGAGGGTGGGGGATGAGCAGTTCTTC
TRBJ2-5	TRBD2	-	TRBV5-1	CASSLAGWTSGKTQYF	TGCGCCAGCAGCTTGGCCGGGTGGACTAGCGGGAAGACCCAGTACTTC
TRBJ1-2	TRBD1	-	TRBV20-1	CSARRGTGYHYGYTF	TGCAGTGCTAGAAGGGGGACAGGTTACCACTATGGCTACACCTTC
TRBJ1-5	TRBD1	-	TRBV7-2	CASSLDTGEHNQPQHF	TGTGCCAGCAGCTTAGACACAGGGGAACACAATCAGCCCCAGCATTTT
TRBJ1-6	-	many	TRBV19	CASHPGSGSGYNSPLHF	TGTGCCAGCCACCCTGGGAGCGGCTCAGGGTACAATTCACCCCTCCACTTT
TRBJ1-3	TRBD1	many	TRBV15	CATSRDLDRVSGNTIYF	TGTGCCACCAGCAGAGATCTTGACAGGGTCTCTGGAAACACCATATATTTT
TRBJ2-2	-	many	TRBV9	CASSTGRKSWGELFF	TGTGCCAGCAGCACAGGACGTAAAAGCTGGGGGGAGCTGTTTTTT
TRBJ2-5	TRBD2	many	TRBV20-1	CSATGTSGRQETQYF	TGCAGTGCTACAGGGACTAGCGGACGTCAAGAGACCCAGTACTTC
TRBJ2-1	TRBD2	many	TRBV20-1	CSASGGVGGNEQFF	TGCAGTGCTAGTGGGGGAGTGGGGGGGAATGAGCAGTTCTTC
TRBJ1-1	-	few	TRBV4-1	CASGGGGTEAFF	TGCGCCAGCGGCGGGGGTGGCACTGAAGCTTTCTTT
TRBJ1-5	-	-	TRBV13	CASSRWGHDNQPQHF	TGTGCCAGCAGCCGGTGGGGACACGACAATCAGCCCCAGCATTTT
TRBJ2-1	-	-	TRBV20-1	CSGGTSRYGYTYNEQFF	TGCAGTGGGGGCACCTCTAGGTATGGCTACACCTACAATGAGCAGTTCTTC